The 18 T cell receptor beta chains in this list originate from one sample, sequenced in a study of glioma-infiltrating T cells. The iRepertoire nested amplicon-rescue multiplex PCR amplified TCR alpha and beta CDR3s from RNA. TCRdb fed the multiplex PCR reads into MiXCR, producing one record per CDR3 protein. The sample carries fewer than 200,000 distinct CDR3 sequences, about 47% recorded once. Material for sequencing was glioma tissue, nonneoplastic brain tissue, or PBMCs (not recorded which). Every receptor here comes from a human donor with low-grade glioma or glioblastoma, undergoing nonglioma brain surgery, or in good health (not recorded which).

This clonotype was found once. The V call is TRBV30, the J call TRBJ2-1; D is undetermined. The V gene lost 4 bases and the J gene lost 0 bases, with 13 bases spanning the gap. CDR3 size: 15 residues. Germline CDR1 reads GTSNPN; CDR2 reads SVGIG (reference sequence). The CDR3 DNA is TGTGCCTGGACTAGAGAGTCAGCCTCCTACAATGAGCAGTTCTTC. It codes for CAWTRESASYNEQFF.

The rearrangement joins TRBV12-5 to TRBJ2-1; D is ambiguous. Germline lookup yields CDR1 LGHNT and CDR2 FRNRAP. Trimming took off 5 bases at V and 5 bases at J, with 10 bases between the two ends. The CDR3 spans 13 residues. The CDR3 DNA reads TGTGCTAGTGGTCCAACAAAGGACAATGAGCAGTTCTTC. Protein sequence: CASGPTKDNEQFF.

As concerns this clonotype: A read error may account for a junction end that differs from germline. This rearrangement joins TRBV2 to TRBJ2-1, with 7 bases identical to TRBD2. Looked up from germline, CDR1 is SNHLY and CDR2 is FYNNEI. The CDR3 contains 16 residues. CDR3 nucleotide sequence: TGTGCCAGCACCCCGTCCTGGCGGGGGACCTACAATGAGAAGTTCTTC. It yields the protein CASTPSWRGTYNEKFF.

Regarding this clonotype: Just one base apart from a much larger clone, this may be a read error. The CDR3 is CSDPKTGAGETQYF. The CDR3 region has the DNA TGCAGTGACCCTAAGACAGGGGCAGGGGAGACCCAGTACTTC. The rearrangement joins TRBV20-1 to TRBJ2-5; 8 bases line up with TRBD1. The trim removed 7 bases at V and 5 bases at J, leaving 12 bases unmatched. CDR3 length: 14 amino acids. Germline V gives CDR1 DFQATT, CDR2 SNEGSKA (reference sequence).

Of note for this clonotype: A read error is possible here, since a much larger clone lies one base away. The rearrangement links TRBV15 to TRBJ2-7; the match to TRBD1 covers 9 bases. This CDR3 spans 15 amino acids. Germline V gene data show CDR1 as LNHNV and CDR2 as YYDKDF (reference sequence). The CDR3 sequence: CATIRVRTGAYEQYF. In DNA, the CDR3 is TGTGCCACCATCAGAGTAAGGACAGGGGCCTACGAGCAGTACTTC.

The gene calls are TRBV12-3 or TRBV12-4 and TRBJ2-2; tentatively, D is TRBD1 (6 bases). The CDR3 contains 13 residues. V was cut by 6 bases and J by 6 bases, with 11 bases left in between. CDR3 nucleotides: TGTGCCAGCAGACAGACAGGTGCCGGGGAGCTGTTTTTT. Amino acid sequence: CASRQTGAGELFF.

The chain recombines TRBV28 with TRBJ2-5, with D perhaps TRBD1 or TRBD2 (5 bases each). With 7 bases removed from V and 7 bases from J, the gap between germline ends came to 19 bases. Germline lookup yields CDR1 MDHEN and CDR2 SYDVKM. This CDR3 comprises 14 residues. The CDR3 DNA sequence: TGTGCCAGCATCTCCGGGACCCGCGCTGGGACCCAGTACTTC. Translating it yields CASISGTRAGTQYF.

This clonotype was recorded at least ten times. The chain is built from TRBV2 and TRBJ1-6, with TRBD1 matching 7 bases. This CDR3 region has 15 residues. The germline V gene encodes CDR1 SNHLY and CDR2 FYNNEI. Unmatched junction bases numbered 8, after V lost 5 bases and J lost 7 bases. The CDR3 loop reads CASSLTGAKNSPLHF. CDR3 sequence (DNA): TGTGCCAGCAGTCTTACAGGGGCGAAGAATTCACCCCTCCACTTT.

Many counts were recorded for this clonotype. The chain is built from TRBV3-1 and TRBJ1-2; D gene ambiguous. Germline V lookup: CDR1 LGHDT, CDR2 YNNKEL (reference sequence). Trimming took 1 base from V and 6 from J, leaving 6 bases between them. The CDR3 covers 12 residues. The CDR3 spells CASSQGGDGYTF. DNA of the CDR3: TGTGCCAGCAGCCAAGGGGGAGATGGCTACACCTTC. The entire variable domain, with the rest obtained from reference TRBV3-1 and TRBJ1-2, is as follows: DTAVSQTPKYLVTQMGNDKSIKCEQNLGHDTMYWYKQDSKKFLKIMFSYNNKELIINETVPNRFSPKSPDKAHLNLHINSLELGDSAVYFCASSQGGDGYTFGSGTRLTVV.

This clonotype was seen many times. The gene calls are TRBV28 and TRBJ2-3, with TRBD2 identical over 13 bases. There are 16 residues in the CDR3. The trim removed 5 bases at V and 2 bases at J, leaving 4 bases unmatched. CDR1 is MDHEN and CDR2 is SYDVKM in the germline V gene. The CDR3 DNA sequence: TGTGCCAGCAGTCTACTAGCGGGAGGGCCCACAGATACGCAGTATTTT. Amino acids: CASSLLAGGPTDTQYF.

Turning to this clonotype: A much larger clone lies a single base off, so this may be a read error. J is TRBJ1-1 and V is TRBV19; no clear D. CDR3 length equals 14 residues. Per the germline V gene, CDR1 is LNHDA and CDR2 is SQIVND (reference sequence). In nucleotides, the CDR3 is TGTGCCAGTAGTAAAGACTTGATGAACACTGAAGCTTTATTT. Translating gives CASSKDLMNTEALF.

The rearrangement uses TRBV7-8 and TRBJ2-5, with 7 nucleotides matching TRBD2. The germline V gene encodes CDR1 SGHVS and CDR2 FQNEAQ. This CDR3 region has 16 residues. The V and J ends lost 3 bases and 1 base, in that order; junction bases with no gene match: 8. CDR3 sequence (DNA): TGTGCCAGCAGCTTCCTAGCGGTAGCCCCCCAAGAGACCCAGTACTTC. Translating it yields CASSFLAVAPQETQYF.

This clonotype showed up many times. The chain couples TRBV20-1 to TRBJ1-2; D unresolved. CDR1 and CDR2 from the germline V gene are DFQATT and SNEGSKA (reference sequence). The CDR3 consists of 13 residues. V was clipped by 0 bases and J by 4 bases, with 9 bases between them. DNA of the CDR3: TGCAGTGCTAGAGATCGGCAGAGCTATGGCTACACCTTC. Its translation is CSARDRQSYGYTF.

This clonotype was picked up many times. The genes are TRBV20-1 and TRBJ2-7; 9 positions match TRBD2. Germline V CDR1 and CDR2: DFQATT, SNEGSKA (reference sequence). The ends lost 3 bases at V and 5 bases at J; junction bases unmatched: 8. The CDR3 is 14 residues long. The CDR3 region has the DNA TGCAGTGCTAGTCATGCGGGAGGGCCACACGAGCAGTACTTC. This translates into CSASHAGGPHEQYF.

This chain's CDR3 is CASSPRRSSGNTIYF. The CDR3 DNA follows: TGTGCCAGCTCACCGAGGAGGTCCTCTGGAAACACCATATATTTT. The rearrangement joins TRBV18 to TRBJ1-3, with unresolved D. The CDR3 covers 15 residues. Trimming left V 3 bases short and J 0 bases short, with 9 bases between. CDR1 and CDR2 (germline): KGHSH, LQKENI.

Notes on this clonotype: A much more abundant neighbour one base away suggests this may be a read error. The chain combines TRBV2 with TRBJ2-7, with D perhaps matching TRBD1 (5 bases). The CDR3 is 14 amino acids. The germline gives CDR1 SNHLY, CDR2 FYNNEI. Trimming stripped 7 bases from V and 9 bases from J, with 22 bases between. CDR3 in amino acids: CASIRRVTAAGQYF. In DNA form, the CDR3 reads TGTGCCAGCATCCGTCGGGTGACAGCAGCCGGGCAGTACTTC.

This clonotype was found many times. This chain uses TRBV20-1 with TRBJ2-7; a weak D match, TRBD2 (6 bases). The CDR3 totals 11 residues. Trimming left V 3 bases short and J 12 bases short, with 15 bases between. Germline values: CDR1 DFQATT, CDR2 SNEGSKA (reference sequence). In DNA, the CDR3 is TGCAGTGCTAGTAGGAGTAGCGGAGTGTACTTC. Its protein is CSASRSSGVYF.

The genes are TRBV14 and TRBJ2-7; maybe TRBD2 (6 bases). V lost 3 bases and J lost 3, with 9 bases in between. CDR3 size: 13 residues. Germline CDR1 SGHDN, CDR2 FVKESK. The CDR3: CASSHRESYEQYF. The CDR3 bases are TGTGCCAGCAGCCACCGGGAGAGCTACGAGCAGTACTTC.